Each of the 18 T cell receptor beta chains below was sequenced from the same sample in a study of blood T cell repertoires in COVID-19. TCRdb's table, derived via immunoSEQ multiplex PCR, lists solely in-frame clones and lacks some. The sample consists of hundreds of thousands of clones, around 89% of them appearing once. Sequencing was done on a sample of peripheral blood. The origin of the receptors is a woman aged 45-60 years with COVID-19, enrolled during active disease.

The chain carries TRBV6-1 and TRBJ2-5; 9 bases are shared with TRBD2. Germline V lookup: CDR1 MNHNS, CDR2 SASEGT. This CDR3 contains 19 residues. Trimming removed 0 bases from V and 5 bases from J; junction bases left unmatched: 16. The CDR3 coding sequence is TGTGCCAGCAGTGAAGCCAAAGGCGGGGGGGCCAGCCGCCGGGAGACCCAGTACTTC. Translation gives CASSEAKGGGASRRETQYF.

The J gene is TRBJ2-7, the V gene TRBV5-1, with D tentatively TRBD1 (5 bases). This CDR3 contains 13 residues. Germline assignment: CDR1 SGHRS and CDR2 YFSETQ. V shed 5 bases and J shed 3 bases, with 12 bases lying between them. CDR3 nucleotides: TGCGCCAGCAGTCCGGACAACGACTACGAGCAGTACTTC. It encodes CASSPDNDYEQYF.

The table lists this clone with a few counts. Other nucleotide sequences from this sample produce the same CDR3. The chain links TRBV30 to TRBJ1-2; no reliable D call. This CDR3 spans 12 amino acids. Germline V gene lookup returns CDR1 GTSNPN and CDR2 SVGIG (reference sequence). Trimming left V 0 bases short and J 8 bases short, with 10 bases between. CDR3 nucleotides: TGTGCCTGGAGTGTAGGCGGAGACGGCTACACCTTC. Its protein product is CAWSVGGDGYTF.

The rearrangement links TRBV5-5 to TRBJ1-2; 8 positions match TRBD1. The V gene's germline CDR1 is SGHKS and CDR2 YYEKEE (reference sequence). This CDR3 is built from 14 residues. V lost 4 bases and J lost 7; bases outside the gene matches: 9. The CDR3 reads CASSQRTGIGGYTF. In DNA, the CDR3 is TGTGCCAGCAGCCAGAGGACAGGGATCGGTGGCTACACCTTC.

The chain carries TRBV30 and TRBJ1-2; maybe TRBD1 (6 bases). Germline V CDR1 and CDR2: GTSNPN, SVGIG (reference sequence). Trimming took 5 bases from V and 4 from J, leaving 17 bases between them. CDR3 length: 14 amino acids. The CDR3, as DNA: TGTGCCTGGGCGTCACAGGGCATGGTCTATGGCTACACCTTC. Protein: CAWASQGMVYGYTF.

The chain employs TRBV5-5 and TRBJ1-1; D gene ambiguous. The CDR3 length is 13 residues. V was shortened by 0 bases and J by 3 bases, with 6 bases between the two germline ends. CDR1 is SGHKS, CDR2 YYEKEE, per germline (reference sequence). The CDR3 DNA reads as TGTGCCAGCAGCTTGGGGGCCCACACTGAAGCTTTCTTT. It encodes CASSLGAHTEAFF.

In its sample, this clone was seen once. The chain combines TRBV9 with TRBJ1-1, with a tentative D call TRBD1 (6 bases). Germline V gene lookup returns CDR1 SGDLS and CDR2 YYNGEE. This CDR3 has 15 amino acids. V was cut by 0 bases and J by 11 bases, with 20 bases left in between. The CDR3 DNA sequence: TGTGCCAGCAGCGTAGGGGTCCCAGACAGGCATCCTGCTTTCTTT. Translation gives CASSVGVPDRHPAFF.

For this clone: Additional DNA sequences in this sample encode the identical CDR3. This chain links TRBV5-6 with TRBJ1-2, with a tentative D call TRBD1 (5 bases). V lost 2 bases and J 1 base, leaving 6 bases between the germline ends. The CDR3 sequence is 13 residues long. Germline lookup yields CDR1 SGHDT and CDR2 YYEEEE. CDR3 DNA sequence: TGTGCCAGCAGCTTAGGGGTTAACTATGGCTACACCTTC. This codes for CASSLGVNYGYTF.

The chain carries TRBV5-5 and TRBJ1-2; the D is unclear. The CDR3 sequence is 12 residues long. CDR1 is SGHKS, CDR2 YYEKEE, per germline (reference sequence). The V end was cut by 4 bases, the J end by 10 bases, with 14 bases between. DNA of the CDR3: TGTGCCAGCAGCCCCCGAGACACTTACTACACCTTC. It encodes CASSPRDTYYTF.

The rearrangement links TRBV24-1 to TRBJ2-4, with D tentatively TRBD2 (6 bases). Germline CDR1 is KGHDR and CDR2 is SFDVKD. The CDR3 runs 14 residues. The germline V and J ends were trimmed by 2 bases and 12 bases, with 16 bases remaining between them. In nucleotides, the CDR3 is TGTGCCACCAGTGATTCCCATGGGGGGTCCGATCAGTACTTC. This sequence encodes CATSDSHGGSDQYF.

For the CDR3, the DNA is TGTGCCAGTGTCCGGGACTCCTATAACCCACACACCTTC. Amino acid sequence: CASVRDSYNPHTF. The chain employs TRBV28 and TRBJ1-2, with a weak D call TRBD1 (5 bases). From germline, CDR1 is MDHEN and CDR2 SYDVKM. V lost 9 bases, J lost 12 bases, and 23 bases lay in between. CDR3 length equals 13 residues.

In its sample, this clone was seen a few times. This rearrangement joins TRBV30 to TRBJ1-1; D may be TRBD1 (5 bases). V lost 5 bases to trimming and J lost 1 base, with 8 bases between them. The CDR3 contains 12 residues. The V gene's germline CDR1 is GTSNPN and CDR2 SVGIG (reference sequence). The CDR3 protein is CAWDTGNTEAFF. The DNA of the CDR3 is TGTGCCTGGGATACAGGGAACACTGAAGCTTTCTTT. Complete variable domain (other parts from reference TRBV30 and TRBJ1-1): SQTIHQWPATLVQPVGSPLSLECTVEGTSNPNLYWYRQAAGRGLQLLFYSVGIGQISSEVPQNLSASRPQDRQFILSSKKLLLSDSGFYLCAWDTGNTEAFFGQGTRLTVV.

The genes are TRBV3-1 (or the pseudogene TRBV3-2) and TRBJ1-2; no definite D call. CDR3 length: 13 residues. The V end lost 5 bases, the J end lost 8 bases, and 15 bases lay between the germline ends. Germline lookup yields CDR1 LGHDT and CDR2 YNNKEL (reference sequence). In DNA, the CDR3 is TGTGCCAGCAGCACCGGGGTCCTCTCCGGCTACACCTTC. This codes for CASSTGVLSGYTF.

This chain links TRBV5-4 with TRBJ1-2; no clear D gene. V lost 3 bases and J lost 4, with 13 bases in between. The CDR3 has 14 residues. The germline V gene has CDR1 SGHNT and CDR2 YYREEE (reference sequence). The CDR3 loop is CASSSPGLSYGYTF. In DNA, the CDR3 is TGTGCCAGCAGCTCCCCAGGACTCTCCTATGGCTACACCTTC. Drawing the rest from reference TRBV5-4 and TRBJ1-2, the complete variable domain is ETGVTQSPTHLIKTRGQQVTLRCSSQSGHNTVSWYQQALGQGPQFIFQYYREEENGRGNFPPRFSGLQFPNYSSELNVNALELDDSALYLCASSSPGLSYGYTFGSGTRLTVV.

This chain connects TRBV5-6 to TRBJ2-1, with a tentative D call TRBD1 (6 bases). CDR1 SGHDT and CDR2 YYEEEE come from the germline V gene. Between the trimmed V and J ends, which lost 4 bases and 9 bases, there was a span of 11 bases. The CDR3 length is 12 residues. DNA for the CDR3: TGTGCCAGCAGCCCCGGACAGCTTGAGCAGTTCTTC. Amino acid sequence: CASSPGQLEQFF.

The chain recombines TRBV6-6 with TRBJ1-5; no reliable D call. Trimming pared 5 bases from V and 6 bases from J, leaving 11 bases between. Germline CDR1 and CDR2: MNHNY and SVGAGI (reference sequence). CDR3 length: 13 residues. In nucleotides, the CDR3 is TGTGCCAGCAGTCTTGGCCACGCTCAGCCCCAGCATTTT. Encoded protein: CASSLGHAQPQHF.

This clone was seen a single time. The chain has TRBV7-9 and TRBJ1-2, with TRBD1 identical over 7 bases. Germline assignment: CDR1 SEHNR and CDR2 FQNEAQ (reference sequence). Trimming cost V 4 bases and J 8 bases; bases outside gene matches: 13. CDR3 length equals 15 residues. The DNA of the CDR3 is TGTGCCAGCAGCTCAACAGGGGCCCCCTCGAGGGGCTACACCTTC. As protein: CASSSTGAPSRGYTF.

This clone was counted a single time. This chain joins TRBV2 and TRBJ2-5, with D possibly being TRBD2 (6 bases). The CDR3 is 15 amino acids. V lost 5 bases and J 5 bases, leaving 18 bases between the germline ends. Germline V gene data show CDR1 as SNHLY and CDR2 as FYNNEI. The CDR3 region is CASSTGTELGETQYF. CDR3 DNA sequence: TGTGCCAGCAGTACCGGGACTGAACTAGGGGAGACCCAGTACTTC.